The T cell receptor beta chain described here comes from a study of identical twins. Study-wide findings and caveats: A lower insertion count was a feature of abundant cord blood beta clonotypes, with no such feature in memory repertoires.

This clonotype came up a few times. No antigen is known for it. The CDR3 consists of 16 residues. The V segment lost 1 base and the J segment 2 bases; nucleotides outside the gene matches: 5. Germline values: CDR1 DFQATT, CDR2 SNEGSKA (reference sequence). TCRdb processed the 5' RACE reads anew with MiXCR; each CDR3 protein has one entry. The repertoire holds approximately 240,000 distinct CDR3 sequences, over 12% seen once, with 8.5% to 10% in the top ten. Sequencing was done on a sample of memory (CD45RO+) T cells sorted from blood. The receptor was isolated from a young woman in good health. V usage is TRBV20-1 and J usage is TRBJ2-1; 10 nucleotides match TRBD2. The CDR3 nucleotides are TGCAGTGCTAGAGCCCTAGCGGGAGATGCCTACAATGAGCAGTTCTTC. Its protein is CSARALAGDAYNEQFF.